The sequence of this T cell receptor beta chain was determined in a study of OX40 agonist ivuxolimab in advanced cancers. Study findings and constraints: Still undetermined is the antigen specificity of the expanded peripheral T cells. At 0.1 to 3.0 mg/kg, clonal expansion of CD4+ and CD8+ blood T cells had occurred by week 6.

Any history of autoimmune disease or systemic immunosuppression disqualified patients. There are 15 residues in the CDR3. Germline CDR1 and CDR2: SGDLS and YYNGEE. The trim removed 3 bases at V and 1 base at J, leaving 2 bases unmatched. TCRdb keeps only in-frame clones here, not all; method: immunoSEQ multiplex PCR. The sample holds 60,000 to 75,000 clones, approximately 91% seen once. With regard to this clone: Its antigen is undetermined.

The J gene is TRBJ2-3, the V gene TRBV9, with 10 bases lining up with TRBD2. The source was CD4+ or CD8+ T cells sorted from blood, collected in a trial of the OX40 agonist ivuxolimab. The sequence derives from an adult with an advanced solid tumor such as melanoma, head and neck, liver or kidney cancer. The CDR3 sequence: CASSALAGGTDTQYF. The CDR3 nucleotides read TGTGCCAGCAGCGCCCTAGCGGGGGGCACAGATACGCAGTATTTT.